A selection of T cell receptor beta chains follows, all from one sample in a study of vaccination and CD4 T cells after COVID-19. Their antigens are not known. TCRdb analysed the PCR reads with MiXCR anew, one entry per CDR3 protein. The sample includes about 14,000 distinct CDR3 sequences, roughly 43% of them seen just once. Input material: CD4+ T cells from blood, cultured in vitro. The receptors were gathered from a human donor who had recovered from COVID-19. CDR3s include the opening cysteine and the closing phenylalanine or tryptophan. The order of the fields is clone size, V gene, J gene, D gene, CDR3 protein, CDR3 DNA. D genes are given only for firm matches. Only part of the rows carry a size: once, few, many, or a class if the clone is expanded.

clone size: -; V gene: TRBV2; J gene: TRBJ2-2; D gene: -; CDR3 protein: CASRLGDLNTGELFF; CDR3 DNA: TGTGCCAGCAGATTAGGGGATTTGAACACCGGGGAGCTGTTTTTT
clone size: -; V gene: TRBV6-1; J gene: TRBJ1-4; D gene: TRBD1; CDR3 protein: CASRPGTGTTNEKLFF; CDR3 DNA: TGTGCCAGCAGGCCCGGGACAGGGACCACTAATGAAAAACTGTTTTTT
clone size: -; V gene: TRBV7-2; J gene: TRBJ1-1; D gene: -; CDR3 protein: CASSLVNRVNTEAFF; CDR3 DNA: TGTGCCAGCAGCTTAGTCAACAGGGTAAACACTGAAGCTTTCTTT
clone size: few; V gene: TRBV19; J gene: TRBJ1-1; D gene: -; CDR3 protein: CASSIAFTNTEAFF; CDR3 DNA: TGTGCCAGTAGTATAGCCTTCACAAACACTGAAGCTTTCTTT
clone size: -; V gene: TRBV6-1; J gene: TRBJ1-1; D gene: -; CDR3 protein: CASSQFPTGNTEAFF; CDR3 DNA: TGTGCCAGCAGTCAATTTCCGACAGGCAACACTGAAGCTTTCTTT
clone size: few; V gene: TRBV11-3; J gene: TRBJ2-6; D gene: -; CDR3 protein: CASSSGSGANVLTF; CDR3 DNA: TGTGCCAGCAGCTCAGGGTCTGGGGCCAACGTCCTGACTTTC
clone size: few; V gene: TRBV30; J gene: TRBJ1-6; D gene: TRBD1; CDR3 protein: CAWSSGQGYSPLHF; CDR3 DNA: TGTGCCTGGTCGTCTGGACAGGGTTATTCACCCCTCCACTTT
clone size: -; V gene: TRBV24-1; J gene: TRBJ2-1; D gene: TRBD1; CDR3 protein: CATGEQGSYNEQFF; CDR3 DNA: TGTGCCACCGGAGAACAGGGGTCCTACAATGAGCAGTTCTTC
clone size: -; V gene: TRBV10-3; J gene: TRBJ1-5; D gene: -; CDR3 protein: CAISDSNQPQHF; CDR3 DNA: TGTGCCATCAGTGATTCAAATCAGCCCCAGCATTTT
clone size: few; V gene: TRBV28; J gene: TRBJ1-2; D gene: -; CDR3 protein: CASKLNNNYGYTF; CDR3 DNA: TGTGCCAGCAAGTTAAACAACAACTATGGCTACACCTTC
clone size: -; V gene: TRBV7-2; J gene: TRBJ2-7; D gene: TRBD2; CDR3 protein: CASTSLPGLAGNEQYF; CDR3 DNA: TGTGCCAGCACCTCCCTCCCGGGACTAGCGGGCAACGAGCAGTACTTC
clone size: -; V gene: TRBV28; J gene: TRBJ1-1; D gene: -; CDR3 protein: CASRLQVNTEAFF; CDR3 DNA: TGTGCCAGCAGGTTACAGGTGAACACTGAAGCTTTCTTT
clone size: -; V gene: TRBV24-1; J gene: TRBJ2-3; D gene: -; CDR3 protein: CATSDWEPGRADTQYF; CDR3 DNA: TGTGCCACCAGTGATTGGGAGCCTGGCCGGGCAGATACGCAGTATTTT
clone size: -; V gene: TRBV6-5; J gene: TRBJ1-5; D gene: -; CDR3 protein: CASSYDRSNQPQHF; CDR3 DNA: TGTGCCAGCAGCTACGACAGGAGCAATCAGCCCCAGCATTTT
clone size: -; V gene: TRBV6-1; J gene: TRBJ2-7; D gene: -; CDR3 protein: CASTGTLSYEQYF; CDR3 DNA: TGTGCCAGTACCGGGACATTGTCCTACGAGCAGTACTTC
clone size: -; V gene: TRBV15; J gene: TRBJ2-7; D gene: -; CDR3 protein: CATSRGGLGYEQYF; CDR3 DNA: TGTGCCACCAGCAGAGGGGGGCTTGGCTACGAGCAGTACTTC
clone size: -; V gene: TRBV5-1; J gene: TRBJ2-5; D gene: -; CDR3 protein: CASSISRDMSKETQYF; CDR3 DNA: TGCGCCAGCAGTATCTCTAGGGATATGTCCAAAGAGACCCAGTACTTC
clone size: -; V gene: TRBV4-1; J gene: TRBJ1-2; D gene: -; CDR3 protein: CASSQERLTATNYGYTF; CDR3 DNA: TGCGCCAGCAGCCAAGAACGGTTAACAGCAACTAACTATGGCTACACCTTC
clone size: -; V gene: TRBV21-1; J gene: TRBJ2-2; D gene: -; CDR3 protein: CASIPAILPGELFF; CDR3 DNA: TGTGCCAGCATCCCCGCTATTTTACCCGGGGAGCTGTTTTTT
clone size: -; V gene: TRBV27; J gene: TRBJ1-1; D gene: TRBD1; CDR3 protein: CASTRGQGGTEAFF; CDR3 DNA: TGTGCCAGCACAAGAGGACAGGGAGGCACTGAAGCTTTCTTT
clone size: -; V gene: TRBV5-1; J gene: TRBJ1-1; D gene: -; CDR3 protein: CASSFWENTEAFF; CDR3 DNA: TGCGCCAGCAGCTTTTGGGAGAACACTGAAGCTTTCTTT
clone size: -; V gene: TRBV7-2; J gene: TRBJ2-7; D gene: TRBD2; CDR3 protein: CASSLDPSGRAHF; CDR3 DNA: TGTGCCAGCAGCTTAGACCCTAGCGGGAGGGCGCACTTC
clone size: -; V gene: TRBV12-3/TRBV12-4; J gene: TRBJ1-2; D gene: -; CDR3 protein: CASSFFGDGYTF; CDR3 DNA: TGTGCCAGCAGTTTCTTTGGAGATGGCTACACCTTC
clone size: -; V gene: TRBV29-1; J gene: TRBJ1-5; D gene: TRBD1; CDR3 protein: CSARQGPIGQPQHF; CDR3 DNA: TGCAGCGCGCGACAGGGACCAATTGGTCAGCCCCAGCATTTT
clone size: once; V gene: TRBV3-1; J gene: TRBJ2-7; D gene: -; CDR3 protein: CASSLLDEQYF; CDR3 DNA: TGTGCCAGCAGCCTCCTTGACGAGCAGTACTTC
clone size: few; V gene: TRBV11-3; J gene: TRBJ2-3; D gene: -; CDR3 protein: CASSSVDGSRYF; CDR3 DNA: TGTGCCAGCAGCTCCGTGGACGGCTCAAGGTATTTT
clone size: few; V gene: TRBV30; J gene: TRBJ2-7; D gene: -; CDR3 protein: CAWGQTSGQYF; CDR3 DNA: TGTGCCTGGGGACAGACCTCAGGGCAGTACTTC
clone size: -; V gene: TRBV29-1; J gene: TRBJ1-2; D gene: -; CDR3 protein: CSVGGSQGRGYTF; CDR3 DNA: TGCAGCGTTGGGGGGTCCCAGGGTCGAGGCTACACCTTC
clone size: few; V gene: TRBV7-2; J gene: TRBJ2-7; D gene: TRBD2; CDR3 protein: CASSFGGTRAYEQYF; CDR3 DNA: TGTGCCAGCAGCTTTGGTGGGACTAGAGCCTACGAGCAGTACTTC
clone size: few; V gene: TRBV19; J gene: TRBJ2-5; D gene: -; CDR3 protein: CASSLSPQGRGETQYF; CDR3 DNA: TGTGCCAGTAGCCTCTCCCCCCAGGGGAGGGGAGAGACCCAGTACTTC
clone size: medium-sized; V gene: TRBV30; J gene: TRBJ1-3; D gene: -; CDR3 protein: CAWRTDGNTIYF; CDR3 DNA: TGTGCCTGGAGAACAGACGGAAACACCATATATTTT
clone size: -; V gene: TRBV4-1; J gene: TRBJ1-2; D gene: TRBD1; CDR3 protein: CASSLGTGYGYTF; CDR3 DNA: TGCGCCAGCAGCCTAGGGACAGGCTATGGCTACACCTTC
clone size: -; V gene: TRBV25-1; J gene: TRBJ1-1; D gene: -; CDR3 protein: CASSGTANTEAFF; CDR3 DNA: TGTGCCAGCAGTGGAACAGCGAACACTGAAGCTTTCTTT
clone size: few; V gene: TRBV6-5; J gene: TRBJ1-5; D gene: TRBD1; CDR3 protein: CASSYKDRGNQPQHF; CDR3 DNA: TGTGCCAGCAGTTACAAGGACAGGGGGAATCAGCCCCAGCATTTT
clone size: -; V gene: TRBV7-9; J gene: TRBJ2-5; D gene: TRBD2; CDR3 protein: CASSFQHWGLAGARETQYF; CDR3 DNA: TGTGCCAGCAGCTTTCAACATTGGGGACTAGCGGGAGCTCGGGAGACCCAGTACTTC
clone size: few; V gene: TRBV6-1; J gene: TRBJ2-5; D gene: TRBD1; CDR3 protein: CASSRGLQETQYF; CDR3 DNA: TGTGCCAGCAGCAGGGGGCTACAAGAGACCCAGTACTTC
clone size: few; V gene: TRBV19; J gene: TRBJ2-5; D gene: -; CDR3 protein: CATRGGAGETQYF; CDR3 DNA: TGTGCCACCAGAGGGGGGGCGGGAGAGACCCAGTACTTC
clone size: few; V gene: TRBV20-1; J gene: TRBJ1-1; D gene: -; CDR3 protein: CSARPGTSDTEAFF; CDR3 DNA: TGCAGTGCTAGACCCGGGACATCGGACACTGAAGCTTTCTTT
clone size: once; V gene: TRBV21-1; J gene: TRBJ1-6; D gene: -; CDR3 protein: CASSADRALNSPLHF; CDR3 DNA: TGTGCCAGCAGCGCAGACAGGGCTCTTAATTCACCCCTCCACTTT
clone size: once; V gene: TRBV6-1; J gene: TRBJ2-5; D gene: TRBD2; CDR3 protein: CASSTTAGGRETQYF; CDR3 DNA: TGTGCCAGCAGTACAACTGCGGGGGGGCGGGAGACCCAGTACTTC
clone size: -; V gene: TRBV11-2; J gene: TRBJ2-5; D gene: -; CDR3 protein: CASSITRTVQETQYF; CDR3 DNA: TGTGCCAGCAGCATCACTAGGACTGTTCAAGAGACCCAGTACTTC
clone size: -; V gene: TRBV7-9; J gene: TRBJ1-1; D gene: TRBD1; CDR3 protein: CASSPDRGLGTEAFF; CDR3 DNA: TGTGCCAGCAGCCCGGACAGGGGTTTGGGCACTGAAGCTTTCTTT
clone size: few; V gene: TRBV20-1; J gene: TRBJ2-3; D gene: TRBD1; CDR3 protein: CSARSRTTRTGRTDTQYF; CDR3 DNA: TGCAGTGCTAGATCTAGGACAACTAGGACAGGGCGGACAGATACGCAGTATTTT
clone size: -; V gene: TRBV15; J gene: TRBJ2-7; D gene: TRBD1; CDR3 protein: CATSRGGTGPYEQYF; CDR3 DNA: TGTGCCACCAGCAGAGGCGGGACAGGACCCTACGAGCAGTACTTC
clone size: -; V gene: TRBV20-1; J gene: TRBJ1-1; D gene: TRBD1; CDR3 protein: CSAASDRDGGAFF; CDR3 DNA: TGCAGTGCGGCTTCGGACAGGGATGGAGGAGCTTTCTTT
clone size: -; V gene: TRBV11-2; J gene: TRBJ2-7; D gene: TRBD1; CDR3 protein: CASSTGTGVRGAYEQYF; CDR3 DNA: TGTGCCAGCAGCACCGGGACAGGGGTCAGAGGGGCTTACGAGCAGTACTTC
clone size: -; V gene: TRBV25-1; J gene: TRBJ2-7; D gene: -; CDR3 protein: CASSDDSVGFSYEQYF; CDR3 DNA: TGTGCCAGCAGCGACGACAGTGTGGGGTTCTCCTACGAGCAGTACTTC
clone size: few; V gene: TRBV24-1; J gene: TRBJ1-5; D gene: TRBD1; CDR3 protein: CATSDGDSFYQPQHF; CDR3 DNA: TGTGCCACCAGTGATGGGGACAGCTTTTATCAGCCCCAGCATTTT
clone size: few; V gene: TRBV20-1; J gene: TRBJ2-3; D gene: -; CDR3 protein: CSAQHTTNTDTQYF; CDR3 DNA: TGCAGTGCCCAACACACAACAAACACAGATACGCAGTATTTT
clone size: -; V gene: TRBV5-1; J gene: TRBJ1-2; D gene: TRBD1; CDR3 protein: CASSDMTGGGYTF; CDR3 DNA: TGCGCCAGCAGCGACATGACAGGGGGTGGCTACACCTTC
clone size: -; V gene: TRBV18; J gene: TRBJ2-5; D gene: -; CDR3 protein: CASSPPVAGQETQYF; CDR3 DNA: TGTGCCAGCTCACCACCGGTCGCAGGGCAAGAGACCCAGTACTTC
clone size: -; V gene: TRBV6-1; J gene: TRBJ1-1; D gene: -; CDR3 protein: CASSMEGEDTEAFF; CDR3 DNA: TGTGCCAGCAGTATGGAGGGGGAGGACACTGAAGCTTTCTTT